This T cell receptor beta chain comes out of a study of blood T cell repertoires in COVID-19. Whole-study context: COVID-19 samples collected from the United States, Italy and Spain covered acute and convalescent phases. T cells, B-cell-depleted T cells, or PBMCs supplied cDNA or gDNA.

As originally analysed: By means of reference gene primer amplification, nucleated cell counts were estimated. The method was immunoSEQ multiplex PCR; TCRdb's version includes in-frame clones alone and lacks a portion of them. V, J and clone size were drawn from that table, and D and trimming were deduced from the DNA. This sample has around 140,000 clones, with approximately 88% found just once. V was shortened by 3 bases and J by 4 bases, with 4 bases between the two germline ends. This CDR3 comprises 12 residues. The germline V gene encodes CDR1 ENHRY and CDR2 SYGVKD. This sequence originates from a man between 65 and 85 years old with active COVID-19. The gene calls are TRBV10-3 and TRBJ1-3; no clear D. The sequencing input was peripheral blood. CDR3 nucleotide sequence: TGTGCCATCAGTGACAGGGGAAACACCATATATTTT. This codes for CAISDRGNTIYF.